Listed below are T cell receptor beta chains from one sample, sequenced in a study of beta chain features in type 1 diabetes. Generated by immunoSEQ multiplex PCR, the TCRdb table keeps only in-frame clones and is missing some. The sample consists of roughly 100,000 clones, 25% to 35% of them appearing once. Material: central memory CD4+ T cells from blood. The receptors were gathered from a woman aged 18-30 years with type 1 diabetes. The CDR3 runs from the conserved cysteine through the conserved F or W. A D gene is named only where the DNA matches it firmly. The size of a clone is reported for some rows only, either as once, few or many, or as a class for expanded clones.

TRBJ2-3 | TRBV30 | TRBD2 | once | TGTGCCTGGGGGACTAGCGGGGCAGCCACAGATACGCAGTATTTT | CAWGTSGAATDTQYF
TRBJ2-7 | TRBV28 | - | few | TGTGCCAGCAGGTCTTCGGAGACCGCTGGGGAGCAGTACTTC | CASRSSETAGEQYF
TRBJ2-5 | TRBV11-2 | TRBD1 | - | TGTGCCAGCAGCCCGAATGACAGGGAAGAGACCCAGTACTTC | CASSPNDREETQYF
TRBJ1-6 | TRBV10-2 | TRBD1 | few | TGCGCCAGCAGAAGACAGGGGGCCTCACCCCTCCACTTT | CASRRQGASPLHF
TRBJ2-7 | TRBV29-1 | - | few | TGCAGCGTACCCGGACAGAATTACCCCTACGAGCAGTACTTC | CSVPGQNYPYEQYF
TRBJ1-2 | TRBV14 | - | - | TGTGCCAGCAGCCAAGTGGAGGGCCCCTACACCTTC | CASSQVEGPYTF
TRBJ2-5 | TRBV11-3 | - | - | TGTGCCAGCAGCAAGCGGGAGACCCAGTACTTC | CASSKRETQYF
TRBJ2-4 | TRBV5-5 | TRBD2 | few | TGTGCCAGCAGCATGGCCGGGACTAGCAACATTCAGTACTTC | CASSMAGTSNIQYF
TRBJ2-5 | TRBV7-2 | TRBD2 | few | TGTGCCAGCAGCTTTGACGGGACTAGCGGGGAGACCCAGTACTTC | CASSFDGTSGETQYF
TRBJ2-3 | TRBV5-1 | - | - | TGCGCCAGCAGCCTGGACGGTTTTAGCACAGATACGCAGTATTTT | CASSLDGFSTDTQYF
TRBJ2-5 | TRBV5-1 | TRBD2 | few | TGCGCCAGCAGCCTTTACGGACTAGCGGAATTGTACCAAGAGACCCAGTACTTC | CASSLYGLAELYQETQYF
TRBJ2-5 | TRBV6-1 | - | - | TGTGCCAGCAGAGCCTCGAGGGATTCGGAGACCCAGTACTTC | CASRASRDSETQYF
TRBJ2-3 | TRBV28 | - | - | TGTGCCAGCATTCTCGCAGATACGCAGTATTTT | CASILADTQYF
TRBJ2-6 | TRBV7-3 | - | - | TGTGCCAGCAGCTTGCAGGCCGGGAACTCTGGGGCCAACGTCCTGACTTTC | CASSLQAGNSGANVLTF
TRBJ2-1 | TRBV18 | TRBD2 | few | TGTGCCAGCTCACTACTTGAGCGGGATGGGGTGCAGTTCTTC | CASSLLERDGVQFF
TRBJ2-3 | TRBV28 | - | few | TGTGCCAGCAGTCCCAAACTTCATACGCAGTATTTT | CASSPKLHTQYF
TRBJ1-1 | TRBV27 | - | - | TGTGCCAGCAGTTCGCGCCTAGGGGGCACTGAAGCTTTCTTT | CASSSRLGGTEAFF
TRBJ2-2 | TRBV2 | TRBD2 | - | TGTGCCAGCAGCGAGCGGGGCCTAACGTTTACGAACACCGGGGAGCTGTTTTTT | CASSERGLTFTNTGELFF
TRBJ2-3 | TRBV29-1 | - | few | TGCAGCGTTGACAGGGGTCTGTTGGATACGCAGTATTTT | CSVDRGLLDTQYF
TRBJ2-1 | TRBV5-1 | TRBD2 | few | TGCGCCAGCAGCCCGGGACTAGCCAACGGACGGCAGTTCTTC | CASSPGLANGRQFF
TRBJ2-7 | TRBV15 | - | - | TGTGCCACCAGCCTTCTGACAGGCTCCTACGAGCAGTACTTC | CATSLLTGSYEQYF
TRBJ1-2 | TRBV28 | TRBD1 | - | TGTGCCAGTGGGACCGGGACAGTTGGCTACACCTTC | CASGTGTVGYTF
TRBJ1-2 | TRBV6-6 | - | few | TGTGCCAGCAGTTACCCAGGGTTCTATGGCTACACCTTC | CASSYPGFYGYTF
TRBJ2-5 | TRBV7-7 | - | few | TGTGCCAGCAGCTTATCCGGCATCAGACATGAGACCCAGTACTTC | CASSLSGIRHETQYF
TRBJ2-1 | TRBV9 | - | - | TGTGCCAGCAGCGTTGTACCAAGGGGGGAGCAGTTCTTC | CASSVVPRGEQFF
TRBJ2-5 | TRBV11-2 | TRBD1 | - | TGTGCCAGCAGCTCCAGGACAGGGCAAGAGACCCAGTACTTC | CASSSRTGQETQYF
TRBJ2-2 | TRBV11-2 | - | few | TGTGCCAGCAGGACTAACAGGGGAGGCGGGGAGCTGTTTTTT | CASRTNRGGGELFF
TRBJ2-1 | TRBV14 | - | - | TGTGCCAGCAGCCAAGGCAGTTTGAATGAGCAGTTCTTC | CASSQGSLNEQFF
TRBJ2-3 | TRBV5-1 | - | - | TGCGCCAGCAGCTTGAGTCCAGGGAGCACAGATACGCAGTATTTT | CASSLSPGSTDTQYF
TRBJ2-1 | TRBV19 | TRBD1 | few | TGTGCCAGTAGTATAGCCTCCGCGGGACAGGGGAAGGGTGAGCAGTTCTTC | CASSIASAGQGKGEQFF
TRBJ1-1 | TRBV4-3 | TRBD1 | - | TGCGCCAGCAGCCAAGAGTGGGACAGGAACACTGAAGCTTTCTTT | CASSQEWDRNTEAFF
TRBJ1-5 | TRBV23-1 | - | - | TGCGCCAGCAGTCACGGGTCGGGAGACAATCAGCCCCAGCATTTT | CASSHGSGDNQPQHF
TRBJ2-2 | TRBV5-1 | - | few | TGCGCCAGCAGGGACTACACCGGGGAGCTGTTTTTT | CASRDYTGELFF
TRBJ2-6 | TRBV29-1 | TRBD1 | few | TGCAGCGTTGAAGGGGGACAGGGGCCAACTGGGGCCAACGTCCTGACTTTC | CSVEGGQGPTGANVLTF
TRBJ2-1 | TRBV11-2 | - | once | TGTGCCAGCAGAAGGAACAGGGAAAGGCACAATGAGCAGTTCTTC | CASRRNRERHNEQFF
TRBJ1-5 | TRBV7-8 | - | - | TGTGCCAGCAGGTCGTCCTATGCCCAGCCCCAGCATTTT | CASRSSYAQPQHF
TRBJ2-7 | TRBV4-2 | TRBD2 | - | TGTGCCAGCAGCCAAGCCCTCACTAGCGGGAACTCCTACGAGCAGTACTTC | CASSQALTSGNSYEQYF
TRBJ2-7 | TRBV5-1 | TRBD1 | - | TGCGCCAGCAGCTTGGGCGGGACAGGGGGGGCCTACGAGCAGTACTTC | CASSLGGTGGAYEQYF
TRBJ1-5 | TRBV19 | TRBD1 | - | TGTGCCAGTAGTACACAGGGGGGAAGCAATCAGCCCCAGCATTTT | CASSTQGGSNQPQHF
TRBJ1-2 | TRBV18 | - | - | TGTGCCAGCTCACCAACGGAGGGGAACTATGGCTACACCTTC | CASSPTEGNYGYTF
TRBJ1-4 | TRBV5-4 | - | once | TGTGCCAGCAGCTTGAGGGGGACAACTAATGAAAAACTGTTTTTT | CASSLRGTTNEKLFF
TRBJ2-5 | TRBV2 | TRBD1 | - | TGTGCCAGCAGTTTCGGACAGGGGGAGACCCAGTACTTC | CASSFGQGETQYF
TRBJ2-1 | TRBV4-3 | TRBD2 | - | TGCGCCAGCAGCCAATTAAGGGGGCTAGCGGGAATTCGTGAGCAGTTCTTC | CASSQLRGLAGIREQFF
TRBJ2-1 | TRBV11-3 | TRBD2 | - | TGTGCCAGCAGCTCGCACCCGGGACTAGCGGGGACAAGCTCCTACAATGAGCAGTTCTTC | CASSSHPGLAGTSSYNEQFF
TRBJ2-5 | TRBV7-8 | TRBD2 | - | TGTGCCAGCAGCTTGACTAGCGGTACGCAAGAGACCCAGTACTTC | CASSLTSGTQETQYF
TRBJ2-3 | TRBV19 | TRBD1 | - | TGTGCCAGTAGTCCCACAGGGGGCACAGATACGCAGTATTTT | CASSPTGGTDTQYF
TRBJ1-2 | TRBV29-1 | TRBD1 | - | TGCAGCGTTGAAGATGGGGACAGGGCAGGTGGCTACACCTTC | CSVEDGDRAGGYTF
TRBJ1-2 | TRBV15 | - | - | TGTGCCACCAGCAGAGCACAGGATGGCTACACCTTC | CATSRAQDGYTF
TRBJ2-3 | TRBV7-3 | - | - | TGTGCCAGCAGCCGAAGCCCTGTCGTAGGGGGTTCGGCAGGTACGCAGTATTTT | CASSRSPVVGGSAGTQYF